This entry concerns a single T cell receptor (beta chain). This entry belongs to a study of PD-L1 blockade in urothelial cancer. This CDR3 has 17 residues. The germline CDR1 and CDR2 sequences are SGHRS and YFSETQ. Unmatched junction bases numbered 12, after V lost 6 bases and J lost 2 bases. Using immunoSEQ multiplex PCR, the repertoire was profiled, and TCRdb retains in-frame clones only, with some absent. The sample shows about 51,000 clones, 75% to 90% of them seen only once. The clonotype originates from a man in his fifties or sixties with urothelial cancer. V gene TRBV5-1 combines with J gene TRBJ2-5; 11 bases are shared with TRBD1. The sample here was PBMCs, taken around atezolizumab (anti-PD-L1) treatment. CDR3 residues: CASTRTGGSLGQETQYF. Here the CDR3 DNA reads TGCGCCAGCACCCGGACAGGGGGCTCTTTGGGGCAAGAGACCCAGTACTTC.